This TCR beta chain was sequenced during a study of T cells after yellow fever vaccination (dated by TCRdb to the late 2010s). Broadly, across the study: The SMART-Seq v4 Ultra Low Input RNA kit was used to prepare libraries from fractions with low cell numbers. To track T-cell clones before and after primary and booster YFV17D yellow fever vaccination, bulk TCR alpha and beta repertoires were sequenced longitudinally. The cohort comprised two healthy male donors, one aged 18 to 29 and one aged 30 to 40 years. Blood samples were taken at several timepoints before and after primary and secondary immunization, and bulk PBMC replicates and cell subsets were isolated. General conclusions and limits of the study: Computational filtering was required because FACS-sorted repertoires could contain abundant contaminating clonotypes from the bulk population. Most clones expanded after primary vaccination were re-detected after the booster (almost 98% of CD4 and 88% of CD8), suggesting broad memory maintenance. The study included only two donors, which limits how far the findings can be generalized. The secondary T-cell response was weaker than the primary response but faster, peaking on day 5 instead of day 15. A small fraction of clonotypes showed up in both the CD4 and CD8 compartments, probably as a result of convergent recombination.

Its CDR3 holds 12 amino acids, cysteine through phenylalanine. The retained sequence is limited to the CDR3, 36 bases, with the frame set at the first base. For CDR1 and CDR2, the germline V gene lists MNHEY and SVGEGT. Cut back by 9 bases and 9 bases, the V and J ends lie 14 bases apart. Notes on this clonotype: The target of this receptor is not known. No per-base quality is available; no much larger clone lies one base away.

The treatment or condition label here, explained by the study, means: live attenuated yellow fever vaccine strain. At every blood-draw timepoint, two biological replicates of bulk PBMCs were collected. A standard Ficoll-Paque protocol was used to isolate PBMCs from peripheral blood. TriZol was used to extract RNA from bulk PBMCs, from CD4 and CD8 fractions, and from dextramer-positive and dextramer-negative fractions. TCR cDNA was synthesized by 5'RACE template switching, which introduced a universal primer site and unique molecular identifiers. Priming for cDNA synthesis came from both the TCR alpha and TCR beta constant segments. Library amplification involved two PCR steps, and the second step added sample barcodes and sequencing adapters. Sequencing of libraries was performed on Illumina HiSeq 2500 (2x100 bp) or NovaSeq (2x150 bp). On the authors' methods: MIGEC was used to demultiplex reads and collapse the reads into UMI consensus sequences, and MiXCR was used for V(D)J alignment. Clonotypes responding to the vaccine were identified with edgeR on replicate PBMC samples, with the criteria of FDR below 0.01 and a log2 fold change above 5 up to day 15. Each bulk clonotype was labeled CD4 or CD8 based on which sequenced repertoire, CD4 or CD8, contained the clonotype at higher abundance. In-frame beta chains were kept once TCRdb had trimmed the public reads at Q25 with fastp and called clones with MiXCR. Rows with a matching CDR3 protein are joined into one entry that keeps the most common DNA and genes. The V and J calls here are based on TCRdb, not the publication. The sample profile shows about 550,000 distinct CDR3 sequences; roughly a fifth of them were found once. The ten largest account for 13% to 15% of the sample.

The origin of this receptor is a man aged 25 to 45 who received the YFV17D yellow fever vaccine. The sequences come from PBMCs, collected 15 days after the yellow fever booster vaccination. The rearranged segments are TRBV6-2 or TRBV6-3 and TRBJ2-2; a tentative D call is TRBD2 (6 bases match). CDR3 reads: CASLAGTRELFF. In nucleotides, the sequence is TGTGCCAGTCTGGCGGGGACGAGGGAGCTGTTTTTT.